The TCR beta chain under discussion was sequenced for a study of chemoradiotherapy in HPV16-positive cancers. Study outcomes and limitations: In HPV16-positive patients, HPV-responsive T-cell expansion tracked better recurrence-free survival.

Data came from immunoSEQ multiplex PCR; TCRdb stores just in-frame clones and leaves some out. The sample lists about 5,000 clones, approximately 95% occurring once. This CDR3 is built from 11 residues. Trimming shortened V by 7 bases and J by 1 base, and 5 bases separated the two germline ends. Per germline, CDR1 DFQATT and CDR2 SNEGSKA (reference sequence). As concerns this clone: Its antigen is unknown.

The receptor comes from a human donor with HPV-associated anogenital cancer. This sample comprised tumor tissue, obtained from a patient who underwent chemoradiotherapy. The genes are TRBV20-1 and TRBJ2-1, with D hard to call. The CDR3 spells CSGRSYNEQFF. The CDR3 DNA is TGCAGTGGTAGGTCCTACAATGAGCAGTTCTTC.